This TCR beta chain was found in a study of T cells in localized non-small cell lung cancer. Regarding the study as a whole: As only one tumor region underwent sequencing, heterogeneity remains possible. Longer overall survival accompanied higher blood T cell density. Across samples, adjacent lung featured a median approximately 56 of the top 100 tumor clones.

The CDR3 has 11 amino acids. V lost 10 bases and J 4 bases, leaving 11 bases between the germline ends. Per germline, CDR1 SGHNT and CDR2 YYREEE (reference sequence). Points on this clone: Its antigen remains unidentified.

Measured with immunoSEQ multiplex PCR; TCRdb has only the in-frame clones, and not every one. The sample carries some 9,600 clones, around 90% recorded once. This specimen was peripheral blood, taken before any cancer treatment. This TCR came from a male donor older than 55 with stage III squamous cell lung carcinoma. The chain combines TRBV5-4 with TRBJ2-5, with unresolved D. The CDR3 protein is CAFSGPETQYF. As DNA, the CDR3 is TGTGCCTTCTCCGGTCCAGAGACCCAGTACTTC.